This paragraph covers one T cell receptor (beta chain) sequence. The data stem from a study of blood T cell repertoires in COVID-19. Across the whole study: COVID-19 samples, acute and convalescent, were from the United States, Italy and Spain. T cells, B-cell-depleted T cells, or PBMCs supplied cDNA or gDNA.

The junction had 4 bases not matched to a gene; V was cut back by 3 bases and J by 4 bases. From germline, CDR1 is SGHDT and CDR2 YYEEEE. The CDR3 totals 14 residues. In the original analysis: Scientists estimated how many nucleated cells there were by amplifying reference gene primers. Sequencing was performed with immunoSEQ multiplex PCR; in TCRdb, only in-frame clones are kept and a portion is missing. The V and J calls and clone size come from that table; D and trimming were worked out from the DNA. The table has about 150,000 clones, 75% to 85% seen once. Input material: peripheral blood. The V gene is TRBV5-6, the J gene TRBJ1-2, with 9 bases identical to TRBD1. The TCR was taken from a man aged 55 to 69 with acute or convalescent COVID-19. CDR3: CASSWGQGIYGYTF. The CDR3, as DNA: TGTGCCAGCAGCTGGGGACAGGGCATCTATGGCTACACCTTC.